Listed below are T cell receptor beta chains from one sample, sequenced in a study of blood T cell repertoires in COVID-19. Repertoires were generated with immunoSEQ multiplex PCR, while TCRdb's copy carries only in-frame clones and drops some. The table lists around 37,000 clones, around nine tenths of them singletons. Specimen: peripheral blood. These receptors were taken from a human donor in a cohort sampled during active COVID-19. The CDR3 runs from the conserved cysteine through the conserved F or W. D genes are given only for firm matches. For some rows the clone size is stated as once, few or many, or as a class when expanded; others skip it.

v_gene,abundance,j_gene,d_gene,len,CDR3aa,CDR3nt
TRBV7-8,NA,TRBJ1-4,NA,12,CASSLVPRELFF,TGTGCCAGCAGCTTAGTCCCGCGGGAACTGTTTTTT
TRBV5-1,NA,TRBJ2-2,TRBD1,16,CASSRDRGSNTGELFF,TGCGCCAGCAGTCGAGACAGGGGAAGTAACACCGGGGAGCTGTTTTTT
TRBV10-3,NA,TRBJ1-6,TRBD1,16,CAISLTRDRDNSPLHF,TGTGCCATCTCCCTAACCCGAGACAGGGACAATTCACCCCTCCACTTT
TRBV9,NA,TRBJ2-5,NA,13,CASSVDVRETQYF,TGTGCCAGCAGCGTAGACGTGAGAGAGACCCAGTACTTC
TRBV5-5,NA,TRBJ2-5,TRBD2,15,CASSDSGVIQETQYF,TGTGCCAGCAGCGATAGCGGGGTAATTCAAGAGACCCAGTACTTC
TRBV9,once,TRBJ1-2,NA,14,CASSVDGGIYGYTF,TGTGCCAGCAGCGTAGACGGGGGGATCTATGGCTACACCTTC
TRBV5-1,NA,TRBJ1-5,NA,14,CASSPDRPDQPQHF,TGCGCCAGCAGCCCCGACAGGCCCGATCAGCCCCAGCATTTT
TRBV24-1,NA,TRBJ2-1,NA,16,CATSDPDFSSYNEQFF,TGTGCCACCAGTGACCCGGACTTTAGCTCCTACAATGAGCAGTTCTTC
TRBV20-1,NA,TRBJ2-1,TRBD2,15,CSASKAGGTYNEQFF,TGCAGTGCTAGTAAAGCGGGGGGGACCTACAATGAGCAGTTCTTC
TRBV6-5,NA,TRBJ2-3,TRBD1,14,CASSLRQGTDTQYF,TGTGCCAGCAGTCTCCGACAGGGCACGGATACGCAGTATTTT
TRBV6-5,NA,TRBJ1-1,TRBD1,14,CASSPDRANTEAFF,TGTGCCAGCAGTCCTGACAGGGCTAACACTGAAGCTTTCTTT
TRBV19,once,TRBJ1-1,TRBD1,15,CASNRGTGQSTEAFF,TGTGCCAGTAATCGAGGGACAGGGCAGAGCACTGAAGCTTTCTTT
TRBV2,NA,TRBJ1-1,TRBD1,18,CASRVYRDRVRTETEAFF,TGTGCCAGCAGGGTTTACCGGGACAGGGTAAGGACGGAAACTGAAGCTTTCTTT
TRBV4-2,NA,TRBJ2-3,NA,15,CASSQDGQSTDTQYF,TGTGCCAGCAGCCAAGATGGGCAGAGCACAGATACGCAGTATTTT
TRBV19,NA,TRBJ1-6,NA,15,CASSPGSSYNSPLHF,TGTGCCAGTAGTCCCGGTAGCTCCTATAATTCACCCCTCCACTTT
TRBV7-3,NA,TRBJ2-1,NA,15,CASSPVATPSPFLFF,TGTGCCAGCAGCCCAGTGGCGACTCCTTCCCCATTTCTCTTCTTC
TRBV18,NA,TRBJ1-1,NA,13,CASSPAGYTEAFF,TGTGCCAGCTCACCAGCCGGGTACACTGAAGCTTTCTTT
TRBV23-1,NA,TRBJ2-3,NA,24,CASSQSEGKVVVGTGPIGTDTQYF,TGCGCCAGCAGTCAATCGGAGGGGAAGGTAGTGGTTGGGACGGGGCCAATCGGGACAGATACGCAGTATTTT
TRBV6-5,NA,TRBJ2-7,NA,14,CASRTNRDGDEQYF,TGTGCCAGCAGAACCAACAGGGATGGGGACGAGCAGTACTTC
TRBV7-2,NA,TRBJ2-7,TRBD2,14,CASSFGLASSEQYF,TGTGCCAGCAGCTTTGGACTAGCCTCAAGCGAGCAGTACTTC
TRBV5-1,NA,TRBJ2-3,NA,18,CASSLRFSGTGNTDTQYF,TGCGCCAGCAGCTTGAGGTTTAGCGGGACAGGGAACACAGATACGCAGTATTTT
TRBV3-1/TRBV3-2,once,TRBJ2-3,TRBD2,15,CASSQGLAGVDTQYF,TGTGCCAGCAGCCAAGGCCTAGCGGGGGTGGATACGCAGTATTTT
TRBV19,NA,TRBJ2-3,TRBD2,16,CASSIGLAGSTDTQYF,TGTGCCAGTAGTATCGGACTAGCGGGGAGCACAGATACGCAGTATTTT
TRBV10-1,NA,TRBJ2-1,TRBD2,14,CASSARGGDNEQFF,TGCGCCAGCAGTGCCCGGGGGGGGGACAATGAGCAGTTCTTC
TRBV27,medium-sized,TRBJ2-5,NA,14,CASSLSSGLETQYF,TGTGCCAGCAGTTTATCGTCGGGGTTGGAGACCCAGTACTTC
TRBV7-9,few,TRBJ2-7,NA,16,CASSLFRLPQLYEQYF,TGTGCCAGCAGCTTATTCCGACTACCGCAGCTCTACGAGCAGTACTTC
TRBV5-8,NA,TRBJ1-5,NA,12,CASSPEGQPQHF,TGTGCCAGCAGCCCGGAGGGCCAGCCCCAGCATTTT
TRBV27,few,TRBJ2-1,NA,15,CASSLSFPYYNEQFF,TGTGCCAGCAGTTTATCCTTCCCCTACTACAATGAGCAGTTCTTC
TRBV12-3/TRBV12-4,NA,TRBJ2-4,NA,13,CASSFSQGNIQYF,TGTGCCAGCAGTTTTTCCCAGGGGAACATTCAGTACTTC
TRBV18,few,TRBJ1-2,TRBD1,14,CASSPEGQGSGYTF,TGTGCCAGCTCACCAGAAGGACAGGGCTCCGGCTACACCTTC
TRBV27,NA,TRBJ2-1,TRBD2,16,CASSLLGGESYNEQFF,TGTGCCAGCAGTTTATTGGGGGGGGAATCCTACAATGAGCAGTTCTTC
TRBV2,NA,TRBJ2-7,NA,16,CASSPIHSGSSYEQYF,TGTGCCAGCAGTCCAATTCATAGCGGCAGCTCCTACGAGCAGTACTTC
TRBV24-1,NA,TRBJ2-5,NA,14,CATSDLNSLGTQYF,TGTGCCACCAGTGATTTGAACAGTTTAGGGACCCAGTACTTC
TRBV3-1/TRBV3-2,few,TRBJ2-7,TRBD1,14,CASSPPGQGYEQYF,TGTGCCAGCAGCCCGCCCGGACAGGGCTACGAGCAGTACTTC
TRBV19,NA,TRBJ1-4,NA,16,CASSGGAVRGAEKLFF,TGTGCCAGTAGCGGGGGGGCAGTCCGAGGTGCTGAAAAACTGTTTTTT
TRBV4-1,NA,TRBJ1-5,NA,14,CASSQDAGDQPQHF,TGCGCCAGCAGCCAAGACGCGGGAGATCAGCCCCAGCATTTT
TRBV19,NA,TRBJ1-2,TRBD1,16,CASSKAQGGANYGYTF,TGTGCCAGTAGTAAAGCTCAGGGGGGAGCTAACTATGGCTACACCTTC
TRBV19,NA,TRBJ1-2,NA,13,CASSMAAPYGYTF,TGTGCCAGTAGTATGGCGGCACCGTATGGCTACACCTTC
TRBV4-1,NA,TRBJ2-3,TRBD1,14,CASGPTGGSDTQYF,TGCGCCAGCGGACCAACAGGGGGATCAGATACGCAGTATTTT
TRBV6-6,NA,TRBJ2-1,NA,12,CASSSLNNEQFF,TGTGCCAGCAGTTCACTAAACAATGAGCAGTTCTTC
TRBV9,NA,TRBJ2-7,TRBD1,14,CASSPRDRGHEQYF,TGTGCCAGCAGCCCCCGGGACAGGGGCCACGAGCAGTACTTC